The next 16 T cell receptor beta chains were all read from a single sample in a study of beta chain features in type 1 diabetes. All of the isolated RNA was reverse transcribed, so expressed TCRB transcripts were sequenced. The method was immunoSEQ multiplex PCR; TCRdb's version includes in-frame clones alone and lacks a portion of them. This table holds some 10,000 clones, about four fifths found once. Material for sequencing was Tregs from blood. These receptors originate from a woman under 30 in good health.

This chain joins TRBV5-1 and TRBJ1-2; a possible D gene is TRBD1 (6 bases). V was cut by 5 bases and J by 6 bases, with 14 bases left in between. The CDR3 is 13 residues long. The germline V gene has CDR1 SGHRS and CDR2 YFSETQ. In nucleotides, the CDR3 is TGCGCCAGCAGGCAGGACAGATCAGATGGCTACACCTTC. This sequence encodes CASRQDRSDGYTF.

This clone was seen a few times. V is TRBV19 and J is TRBJ2-1; maybe TRBD1 (5 bases). V was shortened by 6 bases and J by 7 bases, with 16 bases between the two germline ends. CDR1 is LNHDA, CDR2 SQIVND, per germline (reference sequence). The CDR3 runs 14 residues. CDR3 in DNA: TGTGCCAGTAGCGGGTGGGGCAGTCCAAATGAGCAGTTCTTC. Protein product: CASSGWGSPNEQFF.

This clone appeared once. This chain links TRBV2 with TRBJ1-1; D might be TRBD1 (5 bases). This CDR3 comprises 14 residues. Looked up from germline, CDR1 is SNHLY and CDR2 is FYNNEI. Trimming removed 3 bases at V and 0 bases at J, with 8 bases between. DNA of the CDR3: TGTGCCAGCAGTGAGGGACTGATGAACACTGAAGCTTTCTTT. It yields the protein CASSEGLMNTEAFF.

This chain connects TRBV19 to TRBJ2-2; 8 nucleotides align to TRBD1. V lost 5 bases and J lost 5; bases outside the gene matches: 10. Per germline, CDR1 LNHDA and CDR2 SQIVND (reference sequence). The CDR3 is 16 amino acids. The CDR3 here is CASSSLQGVGTGELFF. The DNA for the CDR3 is TGTGCCAGTAGTTCGCTACAGGGGGTTGGAACCGGGGAGCTGTTTTTT.

The chain uses TRBV30 and TRBJ2-5, with D possibly matching TRBD2 (6 bases). The V gene lost 1 base and the J gene lost 5 bases, with 8 bases spanning the gap. Germline CDR1 and CDR2: GTSNPN and SVGIG (reference sequence). The CDR3 is 12 amino acids. The DNA of the CDR3 is TGTGCCTGGAGTGGACTAGGCGAGACCCAGTACTTC. This gives the protein CAWSGLGETQYF.

The chain has TRBV23-1 and TRBJ2-7; D not resolved. TRBV23-1 is assigned to the ORF class and has an uncertain function. Trimming took 4 bases from V and 6 from J, leaving 13 bases between them. The CDR3 contains 13 residues. The CDR3 DNA sequence: TGCGCCAGCAGTCCACGGTCCGATCCCGAGCAGTACTTC. Its translation: CASSPRSDPEQYF.

The chain links TRBV6-1 to TRBJ1-2; D is perhaps TRBD1 (5 bases). Trimming took 1 base from V and 4 from J, leaving 10 bases between them. Germline V lookup: CDR1 MNHNS, CDR2 SASEGT. The CDR3 has 14 amino acids. CDR3 DNA: TGTGCCAGCAGTGAAGGAACAGGCAGCTATGGCTACACCTTC. Encoded protein: CASSEGTGSYGYTF.

The V and J genes are TRBV5-1 and TRBJ2-7; D is unresolved. V was clipped by 7 bases and J by 2 bases, with 16 bases between them. Germline assignment: CDR1 SGHRS and CDR2 YFSETQ. The CDR3 spans 14 residues. The CDR3 spells CASGSRDGAYEQYF. The CDR3 coding sequence is TGCGCCAGCGGCTCCCGCGACGGAGCCTACGAGCAGTACTTC. Using reference TRBV5-1 and TRBJ2-7 for the parts outside the CDR3, the full variable domain is KAGVTQTPRYLIKTRGQQVTLSCSPISGHRSVSWYQQTPGQGLQFLFEYFSETQRNKGNFPGRFSGRQFSNSRSEMNVSTLELGDSALYLCASGSRDGAYEQYFGPGTRLTVT.

This clone has just a few counts. J is TRBJ2-2 and V is TRBV10-3; 8 bases are shared with TRBD1. In germline, CDR1 is ENHRY, CDR2 SYGVKD. Trimming at V came to 8 bases and at J to 0 bases, leaving 5 bases not matched to a gene. This CDR3 region has 15 residues. The CDR3 sequence is CAIRGTGSNTGELFF. CDR3 sequence (DNA): TGTGCCATCCGAGGGACAGGATCGAACACCGGGGAGCTGTTTTTT.

The CDR3 nucleotides are TGTGCCAGCAGCTTACTATCGGGGGGATTTAATGAAAAACTGTTTTTT. Amino acid sequence: CASSLLSGGFNEKLFF. The chain couples TRBV11-2 to TRBJ1-4, with D possibly TRBD1 on 5 matching bases. The CDR3 sequence is 16 residues long. CDR1 and CDR2 (germline): SGHAT, FQNNGV. Trimming took 2 bases from V and 4 from J, leaving 14 bases between them.

This clone appeared a single time. The DNA for the CDR3 is TGCAGCGTTGAAGTGGAAACAGACTACGAGCAGTACTTC. Translated: CSVEVETDYEQYF. V gene TRBV29-1 combines with J gene TRBJ2-7; D gene unclear. CDR1 is SQVTM and CDR2 is ANQGSEA in the germline V gene. The V and J ends lost 1 base and 3 bases respectively, with 10 bases between them. This CDR3 comprises 13 residues.

This clone appeared a single time. This chain links TRBV29-1 with TRBJ2-1, with 8 bases lining up with TRBD2. The V gene's germline CDR1 is SQVTM and CDR2 ANQGSEA. CDR3 length: 13 residues. Here the CDR3 DNA reads TGCAGTTCGAGGAGCGGGGGATACAATGAGCAGTTCTTC. This translates into CSSRSGGYNEQFF.

This clone was picked up a small number of times. The chain carries TRBV10-3 and TRBJ2-6; D might be TRBD1 (6 bases). Germline lookup yields CDR1 ENHRY and CDR2 SYGVKD. The V end was cut by 3 bases, the J end by 0 bases, with 18 bases between. There are 19 residues in the CDR3. The CDR3 sequence: CAISDHKPGQASGANVLTF. The CDR3 region has the DNA TGTGCCATCAGTGACCATAAACCGGGACAAGCCTCTGGGGCCAACGTCCTGACTTTC.

The chain joins TRBV7-9 to TRBJ2-3, with a possible D match to TRBD2 (6 bases). V was pared by 3 bases and J by 0 bases, with 13 bases between. The CDR3 contains 16 residues. CDR1 is SEHNR, CDR2 FQNEAQ, per germline (reference sequence). The CDR3 region has the DNA TGTGCCAGCAGCTTCCCTGGGGGGAGTAGCACAGATACGCAGTATTTT. Protein: CASSFPGGSSTDTQYF.

This chain links TRBV28 with TRBJ1-2; 8 bases line up with TRBD1. CDR3 size: 14 residues. Germline CDR1 MDHEN, CDR2 SYDVKM. V lost 1 base to trimming and J lost 4 bases; unmatched junction nucleotides: 2. DNA of the CDR3: TGTGCCAGCAGTTTATCAGGGGGCAGCTATGGCTACACCTTC. Its translation: CASSLSGGSYGYTF.

The V gene is TRBV6-6, the J gene TRBJ1-2, with TRBD1 identical over 7 bases. CDR1 and CDR2 (germline): MNHNY, SVGAGI (reference sequence). This CDR3 is built from 13 residues. V gave up 5 bases and J gave up 4 bases; unmatched junction bases: 4. Here the CDR3 reads CASSRGGAYGYTF. The CDR3 bases are TGTGCCAGCAGTCGAGGGGGCGCCTATGGCTACACCTTC.